This TCR beta chain emerged from a study of T cell responses to AZD1222 COVID-19 vaccine. Clones were sequenced by immunoSEQ multiplex PCR, and TCRdb holds only the in-frame ones, with some missing. Of around 90,000 clones listed, 91% are singletons. The V end was cut by 5 bases, the J end by 5 bases, with 13 bases between. The CDR3 runs 14 residues. Germline V gene lookup returns CDR1 LNHNV and CDR2 YYDKDF (reference sequence). This sequence joins TRBV15 and TRBJ2-1, with a weak D call TRBD1 (6 bases). The sample consisted of peripheral blood, taken on day 0 of MenACWY control vaccination. This TCR derives from an adult in good health. The CDR3 DNA reads TGTGCCACCAGCTTCACAGGGTTCAACAATGAGCAGTTCTTC. The encoded protein is CATSFTGFNNEQFF.